Listed below are T cell receptor beta chains from one sample, sequenced in a study of cytomegalovirus exposure and HLA in healthy donors. Generated by immunoSEQ multiplex PCR, the TCRdb table keeps only in-frame clones and is missing some. The sample lists 150,000 to 160,000 clones; approximately 74% were seen once. The sequenced sample was PBMCs. The source of these receptors is a man aged 25-45 years in good health and CMV-seronegative. Each CDR3 is given with its conserved first and last residue. The D gene is left open where the match is weak. Expanded clones are given a class, and other clones once, few, many or no size at all.

>17|TRBJ1-4|.|.|TRBV6-1
TGTGCCAGCAGTGAAGCCGGACAGCCAGCAACTAATGAAAAACTGTTTTTT
CASSEAGQPATNEKLFF
>14|TRBJ1-1|.|TRBD1|TRBV11-2
TGTGCCAGCAGCGCCACAGGGGGGCGCACTGAAGCTTTCTTT
CASSATGGRTEAFF
>13|TRBJ2-3|.|.|TRBV6-1
TGTGCCACTAGGGGACTTGCGACAGATACGCAGTATTTT
CATRGLATDTQYF
>14|TRBJ2-1|.|TRBD2|TRBV4-1
TGCGCCAGCAGCCAAGGCCTAGCGGGGGTATGGCAGTTCTTC
CASSQGLAGVWQFF
>13|TRBJ1-1|.|.|TRBV6-4
TGTGCCAGCAGCCTTGACAGGAACACTGAAGCTTTCTTT
CASSLDRNTEAFF
>13|TRBJ2-7|.|.|TRBV7-6
TGTGCCAGCAGCTTGAAGGAGGACTACGAGCAGTACTTC
CASSLKEDYEQYF
>14|TRBJ2-5|.|.|TRBV19
TGTGCCAGTAGTATTAGTGGAGGTGGAGAGACCCAGTACTTC
CASSISGGGETQYF
>12|TRBJ2-7|.|.|TRBV19
TGTGCCAGTAGTGGGCGGGGCTACGAGCAGTACTTC
CASSGRGYEQYF
>15|TRBJ2-3|.|.|TRBV6-1
TGTGCCAGCAGAGTACTAGTAAGCGTCGCAGATACGCAGTATTTT
CASRVLVSVADTQYF
>14|TRBJ1-2|.|.|TRBV28
TGTGCCAGCGGCTACAGGGCCCTGGGCTATGGCTACACCTTC
CASGYRALGYGYTF
>15|TRBJ1-1|.|.|TRBV9
TGTGCCAGCAGCGTCATCAGGGGCGAGGACACTGAAGCTTTCTTT
CASSVIRGEDTEAFF
>15|TRBJ2-7|.|TRBD2|TRBV28
TGTGCCAGCACCACCACTAGCGGGGGGGCGTACGAGCAGTACTTC
CASTTTSGGAYEQYF
>14|TRBJ2-7|.|.|TRBV18
TGTGCCAGCTCACCTTCCTACCGCTTCTACGAGCAGTACTTC
CASSPSYRFYEQYF
>17|TRBJ1-1|.|TRBD1|TRBV7-8
TGTGCCAGCAGCTCCCAGCGGGCAGGGACAGGGAACACTGAAGCTTTCTTT
CASSSQRAGTGNTEAFF
>14|TRBJ2-6|.|.|TRBV15
TGTGCCACCAGCACCTCCTCTGGGGCCAACGTCCTGACTTTC
CATSTSSGANVLTF
>15|TRBJ2-5|.|.|TRBV5-1
TGCGCCAGCAGCTTTGGTAGCGGCAACCAAGAGACCCAGTACTTC
CASSFGSGNQETQYF
>16|TRBJ2-7|.|TRBD1|TRBV5-1
TGCGCCAGCAGCTTGGGACAGGGGCTAGACCCCTACGAGCAGTACTTC
CASSLGQGLDPYEQYF
>13|TRBJ1-1|.|.|TRBV7-3
TGTGCCAGCAGCCAAGCCCGAGAGACTGAAGCTTTCTTT
CASSQARETEAFF
>15|TRBJ2-5|.|TRBD2|TRBV5-6
TGTGCCAGCAGCTCGCCGGGACTAACCCCGCCGACCCAGTACTTC
CASSSPGLTPPTQYF
>14|TRBJ1-1|few|.|TRBV5-5
TGTGCCAGCAGTAGACAGTATATGAACACTGAAGCTTTCTTT
CASSRQYMNTEAFF
>13|TRBJ2-3|.|.|TRBV18
TGTGCCAGCTCCCGGACTACATCAGATACGCAGTATTTT
CASSRTTSDTQYF
>16|TRBJ2-7|once|.|TRBV9
TGTGCCAGCAGCGCCGATACAGGGACGAGCTCCTACGAGCAGTACTTC
CASSADTGTSSYEQYF
>11|TRBJ2-7|.|TRBD1|TRBV29-1
TGCAGCGTTCGGACAGGCTACGAGCAGTACTTC
CSVRTGYEQYF
>15|TRBJ1-2|.|TRBD1|TRBV6-6
TGTGCCAGCAGTTACGGAGGGACAGGGGGTTACGGCTACACCTTC
CASSYGGTGGYGYTF
>15|TRBJ2-7|.|.|TRBV2
TGTGCCAGCAGTGAGGGGCCAGCCAGCTCCTACGAGCAGTACTTC
CASSEGPASSYEQYF
>15|TRBJ1-1|once|.|TRBV7-2
TGTGCCAGCAGCTTAGTAGGAGGGTCGAACACTGAAGCTTTCTTT
CASSLVGGSNTEAFF
>15|TRBJ1-3|once|TRBD1|TRBV6-5
TGTGCCAGCAGCCCCCAAACAGGGGTCGGAAACACCATATATTTT
CASSPQTGVGNTIYF
>18|TRBJ1-3|few|.|TRBV30
TGTGCCTGGAGCCCCACTCGACAGAATCTTAACTCTGGAAACACCATATATTTT
CAWSPTRQNLNSGNTIYF
>12|TRBJ2-7|.|.|TRBV4-1
TGCGCCAGCAGCCTGGGGGGTGGCGAGCAGTACTTC
CASSLGGGEQYF
>15|TRBJ1-6|.|TRBD1|TRBV5-1
TGCGCCAGCAGCTTGGGAGGACAGGGAAGGTCACCCCTCCACTTT
CASSLGGQGRSPLHF
>14|TRBJ2-2|.|TRBD1|TRBV29-1
TGCAGCGTAAGACAGGGGACGGGAACCGGGGAGCTGTTTTTT
CSVRQGTGTGELFF
>16|TRBJ2-7|few|.|TRBV5-1
TGCGCCAGCAGCTTGGGATCCAGAGAGGTCTCCTACGAGCAGTACTTC
CASSLGSREVSYEQYF
>15|TRBJ2-7|few|.|TRBV25-1
TGTGCCAGCAGTGAATCGGGGTCTTTCTTAAGTGAGCAGTACTTC
CASSESGSFLSEQYF
>14|TRBJ2-7|.|TRBD2|TRBV14
TGTGCCAGCAGACGGGGAGGGGAAGCCTACGAGCAGTACTTC
CASRRGGEAYEQYF
>14|TRBJ2-2|few|TRBD1|TRBV11-2
TGTGCCAGCAGCTCCGGGACAGTGACCGGGGAGCTGTTTTTT
CASSSGTVTGELFF